This T cell receptor beta chain stems from a study of T cells in localized non-small cell lung cancer. Germline V gene sequence: CDR1 SGHRS, CDR2 YFSETQ. This CDR3 is built from 14 residues. Trimming shortened V by 0 bases and J by 6 bases, and 12 bases separated the two germline ends. Measured with immunoSEQ multiplex PCR; TCRdb has only the in-frame clones, and not every one. In the table there are around 29,000 clones, 91% of which are singletons. Sequencing was performed on peripheral blood, taken before any cancer treatment. The chain links TRBV5-1 to TRBJ1-1, with unresolved D. This TCR was recovered from a female donor aged 60 or older with stage I lung adenocarcinoma. The CDR3: CASSLDRGRPEAFF. The CDR3 DNA reads TGCGCCAGCAGCTTGGATCGGGGTAGGCCTGAAGCTTTCTTT.